The T cell receptor beta chain under discussion was sequenced for a study of T cells after yellow fever vaccination (dated by TCRdb to between 2017 and 2020). In the study overall: The SMART-Seq v4 Ultra Low Input RNA kit was used to prepare libraries from fractions with low cell numbers. To follow T-cell clones before and after primary and booster YFV17D yellow fever vaccination, bulk TCR alpha and beta repertoires were sequenced over time. Two healthy male donors, one aged 18 to 29 and one aged 30 to 40 years, were included in the cohort. Blood was drawn at multiple timepoints before and after primary and secondary immunization, with bulk PBMC replicates and cell subsets isolated.

The intended sense of this specimen's treatment or condition label: live attenuated yellow fever vaccine strain. At every blood-draw timepoint, two biological replicates of bulk PBMCs were collected. A standard Ficoll-Paque protocol was used to isolate PBMCs from peripheral blood. TriZol was used to extract RNA from bulk PBMCs, from CD4 and CD8 fractions, and from dextramer-positive and dextramer-negative fractions. The germline V gene supplies CDR1 SGHTA and CDR2 FQGNSA. The CDR3, from cysteine to phenylalanine, totals 16 residues. Left in the record is the CDR3 DNA by itself, 48 bases read in frame from the first base. V is pared back by 5 bases and J by 6 bases, with 19 bases lying between the germline termini. Beyond this particular receptor, the publication reports: Only a couple of donors were included in the study, so the extent to which the findings can be generalized is limited. Computational filtering was required because FACS-sorted repertoires could contain abundant contaminating clonotypes from the bulk population. After the booster, most clones that had expanded after primary vaccination were detected again (around 95% of CD4 and 88% of CD8), suggesting broad maintenance of memory. The secondary T-cell response was found to be weaker but faster than the primary response, with a peak reached on day 5 rather than on day 15. A small share of clonotypes was detected in both CD4 and CD8 compartments, with the overlap likely arising from convergent recombination.

Sequencing relied on an Illumina NovaSeq 6000. TCR cDNA was synthesized by 5'RACE template switching, which introduced a universal primer site and unique molecular identifiers. Priming of cDNA synthesis was performed from both the TCR alpha and TCR beta constant segments. Libraries were amplified in two PCR steps, with sample barcodes and sequencing adapters added in the second step. Sequencing of libraries was done on Illumina HiSeq 2500 (2x100 bp) or NovaSeq (2x150 bp). Per the original workflow: MIGEC was used to demultiplex reads and collapse the reads into UMI consensus sequences, and MiXCR was used for V(D)J alignment. Using edgeR on replicate PBMC samples, clonotypes were called vaccine-responding if FDR was below 0.01 and the log2 fold change was above 5 up to day 15. Each bulk clonotype was labeled CD4 or CD8 based on which sequenced repertoire, CD4 or CD8, contained the clonotype at higher abundance. TCRdb reran the public reads through fastp at Q25 and MiXCR, keeping productive beta chains. Each entry is one CDR3 protein sequence, shown with its most common DNA and genes. The V and J calls were determined by TCRdb, not by the authors. Counted in this sample were some 250,000 distinct CDR3 sequences; more than 3.5% of them appeared once. Jointly, the top ten make up 15% to 20% of the sample.

This clonotype was found many times. What this receptor recognizes is not known. Qualities for individual bases were not recorded, and no much larger clone is one base off. The chain is encoded by TRBV7-2 joined to TRBJ2-2, with TRBD2 perhaps the D gene, on 5 matching bases. The source of this sequence is a man between 18 and 35 years old who received the YFV17D yellow fever vaccine. The source was PBMCs, collected 15 days after the yellow fever booster vaccination. The DNA sequence reads TGTGCCAGCAGCCTGCGTTCAGCGGAGAGGTCCGGGGAGCTGTTTTTT. This encodes CASSLRSAERSGELFF.